The following is a T cell receptor beta chain sequence with its context. The antigen is not known. One end of the junction fails to match germline, which may point to a read error. Primers for the PCR totalled 60 Vbeta and 13 Jbeta. Data came from immunoSEQ multiplex PCR; TCRdb stores just in-frame clones and leaves some out. The sample includes about 160,000 clones, 70% to 90% seen only once; the top ten take around 7.7%. This entry belongs to a study of cytomegalovirus exposure and HLA in healthy donors. Study-wide points: Being productive about 90% or about 30% of the time was typical of most TCR beta V segments in an earlier analysis. Sequences of the TCR beta chain were said to predict the HLA-A and HLA-B alleles of most subjects accurately. No immune exposure information besides CMV serostatus was available.

Germline V gene lookup returns CDR1 MNHNS and CDR2 SASEGT. The CDR3 consists of 14 residues. The J gene is TRBJ1-2, the V gene TRBV6-1; 7 bases match TRBD1. The receptor's source is a woman in her 30s in good health and CMV-seropositive. The sequenced material came from PBMCs. In DNA, the CDR3 is TGTGCCAGCCGTGACAGGGCTTCCGTCTATGGCTACACCTTC. This sequence encodes CASRDRASVYGYTF.